The T cell receptor beta chain under discussion was sequenced for a study of radiotherapy plus CTLA-4 blockade in lung cancer. Across the whole study: Patients showed objective responses in over 15% of cases, and disease control was achieved by under 40%.

People whose metastatic non-small-cell lung cancer was chemo-refractory got focal radiation along with CTLA-4 blockade by ipilimumab. Study-level findings and limits: There was expansion of tumor-derived TCR clones in blood after radiotherapy plus ipilimumab. Early clonal dynamics of blood T cells, together with interferon-beta, were reported as the best response predictor.

The assay was immunoSEQ multiplex PCR, and TCRdb's table has in-frame clones only and misses some. The repertoire has 60,000 to 70,000 clones, around 86% of them found once; the top ten carry about 4%. As to this clone: Its antigen is undetermined.

Between the trimmed V and J ends, which lost 7 bases and 2 bases, there was a span of 14 bases. The CDR3 has 14 residues. Looked up from germline, CDR1 is MNHEY and CDR2 is SMNVEV (reference sequence). The chain uses TRBV27 and TRBJ2-5, with unresolved D. The clonotype was recovered from a human donor with non-small cell lung cancer who had a partial response to radiotherapy plus ipilimumab. Source: peripheral blood, taken from a patient treated with radiotherapy plus ipilimumab. CDR3 residues: CASMSFGSQETQYF. In DNA form, the CDR3 reads TGTGCCAGCATGTCCTTTGGCAGTCAAGAGACCCAGTACTTC.